The entry below gives a single T cell receptor beta chain sequence along with its context. The CDR3 length is 15 residues. The V gene's germline CDR1 is MNHEY and CDR2 SVGAGI. The V and J ends lost 5 bases and 6 bases respectively, with 16 bases between them. The source of the sample is a study of blood T cell repertoires in COVID-19. Background on the study: Researchers got acute and convalescent COVID-19 samples from the United States, Italy and Spain. T cells, B-cell-depleted T cells, or PBMCs supplied cDNA or gDNA.

Per the original data handling: The authors estimated nucleated cell counts from reference gene primer amplification. Measured with immunoSEQ multiplex PCR; TCRdb has only the in-frame clones, and not every one. V, J and clone size were drawn from that table, and D and trimming were deduced from the DNA. This sample has around 100,000 clones, with about 84% found just once. The chain has TRBV6-5 and TRBJ2-2, with a possible D match to TRBD1 (6 bases). This TCR came from a human donor in a cohort sampled during active COVID-19. The sequenced sample was peripheral blood. As DNA, the CDR3 is TGTGCCAGCAGTCGCGGGCCAGGGGCATCCGGGGAGCTGTTTTTT. This translates into CASSRGPGASGELFF.